This is a list of T cell receptor beta chains from one sample in a study of blood T cell repertoires in COVID-19. Sequencing was performed with immunoSEQ multiplex PCR; in TCRdb, only in-frame clones are kept and a portion is missing. The sample yields about half a million clones, roughly nine tenths seen once. The sequenced material came from peripheral blood. The receptors come from a young man with COVID-19, enrolled during active disease. Both conserved end residues are part of each CDR3. The D gene is left open where the match is weak. Expanded clones are given a class, and other clones once, few, many or no size at all.

J gene	D gene	V gene	clone size	CDR3 protein	CDR3 DNA
TRBJ1-6	-	TRBV6-5	once	CASSARTEVHF	TGTGCCAGCAGCGCCCGGACAGAGGTCCACTTT
TRBJ1-4	TRBD1	TRBV6-5	-	CASSLTGLSEKLFF	TGTGCCAGCAGCTTGACAGGGCTGAGCGAAAAACTGTTTTTT
TRBJ1-1	-	TRBV5-1	-	CASSPTAGSHNTEAFF	TGCGCCAGCAGCCCAACCGCCGGGAGCCACAACACTGAAGCTTTCTTT
TRBJ2-2	-	TRBV27	-	CASSFLSGGELFF	TGTGCCAGCAGTTTTCTATCCGGCGGGGAGCTGTTTTTT
TRBJ2-1	-	TRBV4-1	-	CASSQGPPFENNEQFF	TGCGCCAGCAGCCAAGGTCCCCCTTTCGAGAACAATGAGCAGTTCTTC
TRBJ2-1	TRBD2	TRBV11-3	once	CASGDPVRLAGGPRNEQFF	TGTGCCAGCGGCGATCCGGTCCGACTAGCGGGAGGGCCAAGGAATGAGCAGTTCTTC
TRBJ2-4	-	TRBV3-1/TRBV3-2	-	CASSQTPPGGKQGNIQYF	TGTGCCAGCAGCCAAACTCCACCCGGAGGAAAACAAGGGAACATTCAGTACTTC
TRBJ1-2	TRBD1	TRBV11-3	few	CASSMTGKGYTF	TGTGCCAGCAGCATGACAGGGAAAGGCTACACCTTC
TRBJ2-7	-	TRBV12-3/TRBV12-4	-	CASSLQQGYEQYF	TGTGCCAGCAGTCTACAACAGGGCTACGAGCAGTACTTC
TRBJ2-1	TRBD2	TRBV7-9	-	CASSLAHQREGTYEQFF	TGTGCCAGCAGCTTAGCGCATCAGCGGGAGGGAACATATGAGCAGTTCTTC
TRBJ2-5	TRBD2	TRBV11-3	-	CASSHIIVLAGGVETQYF	TGTGCCAGCAGCCATATCATCGTATTAGCGGGAGGTGTGGAGACCCAGTACTTC
TRBJ2-7	TRBD2	TRBV5-1	-	CASSPGLADSYEQYF	TGCGCCAGCAGCCCGGGACTAGCGGACTCCTACGAGCAGTACTTC
TRBJ2-2	-	TRBV4-1	few	CASSWEHRVTGELFF	TGCGCCAGCAGCTGGGAACACAGGGTCACCGGGGAGCTGTTTTTT
TRBJ2-5	-	TRBV13	-	CASSFSGDIGETQYF	TGTGCCAGCAGCTTTTCAGGGGATATTGGAGAGACCCAGTACTTC
TRBJ1-1	TRBD1	TRBV27	-	CASRGGDRGQEAFF	TGTGCCAGCAGGGGAGGGGACAGGGGGCAAGAGGCTTTCTTT
TRBJ2-7	-	TRBV21-1	-	CASSKSSAAYEQYF	TGTGCCAGCAGCAAGTCTTCCGCGGCCTACGAGCAGTACTTC
TRBJ2-5	TRBD2	TRBV9	-	CASSVGSGGFQETQYF	TGTGCCAGCAGCGTAGGGAGCGGGGGGTTCCAAGAGACCCAGTACTTC